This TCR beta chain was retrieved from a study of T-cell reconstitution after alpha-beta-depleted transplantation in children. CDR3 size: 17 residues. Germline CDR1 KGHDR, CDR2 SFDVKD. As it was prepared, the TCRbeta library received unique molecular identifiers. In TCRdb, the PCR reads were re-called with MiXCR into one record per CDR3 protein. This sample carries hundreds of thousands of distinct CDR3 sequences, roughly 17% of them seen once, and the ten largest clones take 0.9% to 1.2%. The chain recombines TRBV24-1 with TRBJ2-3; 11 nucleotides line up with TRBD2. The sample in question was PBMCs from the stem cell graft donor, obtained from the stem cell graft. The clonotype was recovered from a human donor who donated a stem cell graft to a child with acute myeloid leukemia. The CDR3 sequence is CAASDAGTSGYTDTQYF. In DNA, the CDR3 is TGTGCGGCCAGTGATGCCGGGACTAGCGGTTACACAGATACGCAGTATTTT.